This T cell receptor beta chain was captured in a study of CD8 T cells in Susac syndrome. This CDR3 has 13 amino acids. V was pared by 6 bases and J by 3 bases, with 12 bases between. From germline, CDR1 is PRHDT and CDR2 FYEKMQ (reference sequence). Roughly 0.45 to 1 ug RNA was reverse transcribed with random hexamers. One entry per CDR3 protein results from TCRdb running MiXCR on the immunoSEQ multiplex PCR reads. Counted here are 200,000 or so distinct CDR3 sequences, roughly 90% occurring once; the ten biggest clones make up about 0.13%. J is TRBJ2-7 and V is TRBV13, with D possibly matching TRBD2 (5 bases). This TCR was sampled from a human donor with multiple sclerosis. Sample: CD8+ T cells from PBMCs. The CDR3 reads CASREERLYEQYF. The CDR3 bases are TGTGCCAGCAGGGAGGAAAGGCTCTACGAGCAGTACTTC.